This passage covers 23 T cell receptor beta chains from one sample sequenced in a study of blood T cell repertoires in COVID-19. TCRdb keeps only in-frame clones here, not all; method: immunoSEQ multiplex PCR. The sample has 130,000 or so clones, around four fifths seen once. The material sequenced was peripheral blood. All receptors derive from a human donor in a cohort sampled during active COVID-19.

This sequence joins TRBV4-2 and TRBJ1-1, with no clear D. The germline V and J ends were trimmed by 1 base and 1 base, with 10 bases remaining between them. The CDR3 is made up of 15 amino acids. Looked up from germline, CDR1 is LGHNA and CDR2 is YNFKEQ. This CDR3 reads CASSQATGSNTEAFF. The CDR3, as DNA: TGTGCCAGCAGCCAAGCCACCGGGTCGAACACTGAAGCTTTCTTT.

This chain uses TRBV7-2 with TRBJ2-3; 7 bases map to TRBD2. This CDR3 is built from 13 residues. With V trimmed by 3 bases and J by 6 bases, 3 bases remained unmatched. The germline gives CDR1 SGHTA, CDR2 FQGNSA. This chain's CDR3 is CASSFGGWDTQYF. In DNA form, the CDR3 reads TGTGCCAGCAGCTTCGGGGGGTGGGATACGCAGTATTTT.

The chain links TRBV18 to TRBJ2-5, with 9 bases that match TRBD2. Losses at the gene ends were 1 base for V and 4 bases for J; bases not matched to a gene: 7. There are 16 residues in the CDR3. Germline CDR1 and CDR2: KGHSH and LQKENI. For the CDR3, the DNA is TGTGCCAGCTCACCACTCCGCGGGAGGGGAAGAGAGACCCAGTACTTC. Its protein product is CASSPLRGRGRETQYF.

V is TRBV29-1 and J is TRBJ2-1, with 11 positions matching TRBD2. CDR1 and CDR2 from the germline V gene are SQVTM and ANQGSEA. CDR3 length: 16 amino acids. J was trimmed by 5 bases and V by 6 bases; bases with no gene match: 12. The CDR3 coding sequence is TGCAGCGTAACCGGACTAGCGGGTGGAACCCACAATGAGCAGTTCTTC. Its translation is CSVTGLAGGTHNEQFF.

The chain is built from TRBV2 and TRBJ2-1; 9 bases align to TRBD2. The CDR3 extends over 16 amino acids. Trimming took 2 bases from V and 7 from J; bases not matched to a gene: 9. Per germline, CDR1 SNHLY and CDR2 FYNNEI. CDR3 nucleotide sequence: TGTGCCAGCAGTGAATATGGCGGGAGGGCCGGAAATGAGCAGTTCTTC. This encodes CASSEYGGRAGNEQFF.

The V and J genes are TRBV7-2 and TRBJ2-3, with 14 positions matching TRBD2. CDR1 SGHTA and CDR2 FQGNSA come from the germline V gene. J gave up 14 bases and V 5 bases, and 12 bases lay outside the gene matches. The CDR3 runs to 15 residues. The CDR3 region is CASSLGLAGVGMVYF. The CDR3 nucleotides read TGTGCCAGCAGCCTGGGACTAGCGGGAGTTGGAATGGTGTATTTT.

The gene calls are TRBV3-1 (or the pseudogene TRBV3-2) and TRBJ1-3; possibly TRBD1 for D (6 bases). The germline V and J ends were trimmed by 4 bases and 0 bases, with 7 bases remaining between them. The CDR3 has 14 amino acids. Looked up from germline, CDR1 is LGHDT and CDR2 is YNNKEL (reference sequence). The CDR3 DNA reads TGTGCCAGCAGCCGACAGGACTCTGGAAACACCATATATTTT. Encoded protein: CASSRQDSGNTIYF.

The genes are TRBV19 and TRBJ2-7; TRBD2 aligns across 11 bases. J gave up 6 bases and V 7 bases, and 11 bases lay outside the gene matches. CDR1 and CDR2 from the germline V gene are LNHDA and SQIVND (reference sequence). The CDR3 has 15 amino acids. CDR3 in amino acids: CASTQTSGAPGEQYF. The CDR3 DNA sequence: TGTGCCAGTACCCAGACTAGCGGGGCTCCGGGCGAGCAGTACTTC.

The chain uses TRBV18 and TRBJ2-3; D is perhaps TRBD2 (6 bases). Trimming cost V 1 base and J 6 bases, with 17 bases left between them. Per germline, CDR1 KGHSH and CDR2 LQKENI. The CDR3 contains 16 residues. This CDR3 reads CASSPRRTTSGDTQYF. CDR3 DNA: TGTGCCAGCTCACCACGCCGGACTACCTCGGGGGATACGCAGTATTTT.

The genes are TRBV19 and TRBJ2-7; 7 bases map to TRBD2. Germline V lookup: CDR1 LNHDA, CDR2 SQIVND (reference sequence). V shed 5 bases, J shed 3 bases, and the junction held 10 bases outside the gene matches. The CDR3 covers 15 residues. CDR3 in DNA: TGTGCCAGTAGTCTCGCTCGGGACTACCTCTACGAGCAGTACTTC. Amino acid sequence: CASSLARDYLYEQYF.

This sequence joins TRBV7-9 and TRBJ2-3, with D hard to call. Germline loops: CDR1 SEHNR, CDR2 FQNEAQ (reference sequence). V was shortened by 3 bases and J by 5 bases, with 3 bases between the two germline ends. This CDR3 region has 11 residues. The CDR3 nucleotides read TGTGCCAGCAGCTTTAAAGATACGCAGTATTTT. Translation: CASSFKDTQYF.

In DNA, the CDR3 is TGTGCCAGCAGCGTACACCCCGGACAGGGGAGGAACACTGAAGCTTTCTTT. This codes for CASSVHPGQGRNTEAFF. The gene calls are TRBV9 and TRBJ1-1, with TRBD1 matching 9 bases. Germline V gene lookup returns CDR1 SGDLS and CDR2 YYNGEE. This CDR3 has 17 residues. V dropped 1 base and J dropped 1; count of bases not matched to a gene: 8.

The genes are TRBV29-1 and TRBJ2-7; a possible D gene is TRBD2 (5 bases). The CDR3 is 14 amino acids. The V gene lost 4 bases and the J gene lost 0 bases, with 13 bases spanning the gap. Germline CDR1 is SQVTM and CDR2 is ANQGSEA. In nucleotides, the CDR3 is TGCAGCGTTGCGAGGGCACTAGACTCCTACGAGCAGTACTTC. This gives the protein CSVARALDSYEQYF.

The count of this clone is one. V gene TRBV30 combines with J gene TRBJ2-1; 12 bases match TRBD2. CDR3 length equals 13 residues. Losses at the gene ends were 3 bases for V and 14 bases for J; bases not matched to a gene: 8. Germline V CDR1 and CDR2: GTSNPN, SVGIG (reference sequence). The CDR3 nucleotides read TGTGCCTGGAGGGGACTAGCGGGCGGGGGGGAGTTCTTC. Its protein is CAWRGLAGGGEFF.

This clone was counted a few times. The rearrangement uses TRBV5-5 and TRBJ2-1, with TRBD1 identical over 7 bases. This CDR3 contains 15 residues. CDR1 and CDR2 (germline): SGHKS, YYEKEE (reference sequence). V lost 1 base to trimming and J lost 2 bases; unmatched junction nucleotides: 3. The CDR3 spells CASSLTGATYNEQFF. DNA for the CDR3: TGTGCCAGCAGCTTGACAGGGGCGACCTACAATGAGCAGTTCTTC. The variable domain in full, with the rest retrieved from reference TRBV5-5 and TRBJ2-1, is DAGVTQSPTHLIKTRGQQVTLRCSPISGHKSVSWYQQVLGQGPQFIFQYYEKEERGRGNFPDRFSARQFPNYSSELNVNALLLGDSALYLCASSLTGATYNEQFFGPGTRLTVL.

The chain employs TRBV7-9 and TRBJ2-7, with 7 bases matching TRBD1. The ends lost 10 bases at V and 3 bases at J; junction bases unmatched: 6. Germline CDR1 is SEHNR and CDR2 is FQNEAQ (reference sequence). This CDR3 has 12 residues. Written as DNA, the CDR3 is TGTGCCACGGGACAGACGAACTACGAGCAGTACTTC. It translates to CATGQTNYEQYF.

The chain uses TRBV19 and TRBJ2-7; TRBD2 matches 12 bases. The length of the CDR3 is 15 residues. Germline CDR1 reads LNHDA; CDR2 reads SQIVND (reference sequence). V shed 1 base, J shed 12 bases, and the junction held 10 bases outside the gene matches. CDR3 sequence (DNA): TGTGCCAGTAGTATAGTCCGAGGGACTAGCGGGCCTCGGTACTTC. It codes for CASSIVRGTSGPRYF. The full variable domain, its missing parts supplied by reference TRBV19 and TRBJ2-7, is DGGITQSPKYLFRKEGQNVTLSCEQNLNHDAMYWYRQDPGQGLRLIYYSQIVNDFQKGDIAEGYSVSREKKESFPLTVTSAQKNPTAFYLCASSIVRGTSGPRYFGPGTRLTVT.

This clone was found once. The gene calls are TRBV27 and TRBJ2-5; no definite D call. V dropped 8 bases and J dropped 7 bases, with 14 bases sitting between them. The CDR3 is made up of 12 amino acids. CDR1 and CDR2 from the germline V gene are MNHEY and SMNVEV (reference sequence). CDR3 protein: CASGEPGLTQYF. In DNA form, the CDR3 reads TGTGCCAGCGGCGAGCCCGGGTTGACCCAGTACTTC.

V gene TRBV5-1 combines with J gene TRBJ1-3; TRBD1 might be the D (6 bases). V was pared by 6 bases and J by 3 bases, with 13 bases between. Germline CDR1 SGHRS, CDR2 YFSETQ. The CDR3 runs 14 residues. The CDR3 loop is CASTMDSLGNTIYF. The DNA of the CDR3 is TGCGCCAGCACCATGGACAGTCTTGGAAACACCATATATTTT. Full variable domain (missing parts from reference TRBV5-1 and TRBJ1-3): KAGVTQTPRYLIKTRGQQVTLSCSPISGHRSVSWYQQTPGQGLQFLFEYFSETQRNKGNFPGRFSGRQFSNSRSEMNVSTLELGDSALYLCASTMDSLGNTIYFGEGSWLTVV.

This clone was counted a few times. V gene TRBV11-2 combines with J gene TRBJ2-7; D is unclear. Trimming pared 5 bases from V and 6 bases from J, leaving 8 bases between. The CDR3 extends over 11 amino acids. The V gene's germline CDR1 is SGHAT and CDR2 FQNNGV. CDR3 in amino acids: CASSAEFEQYF. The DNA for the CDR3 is TGTGCCAGCAGCGCGGAATTCGAGCAGTACTTC.

For the CDR3, the DNA is TGTGCCAGCAGATCGGGGACAGGGGACACCGGGGAGCTGTTTTTT. Translation gives CASRSGTGDTGELFF. The genes are TRBV28 and TRBJ2-2, with 10 bases aligning to TRBD1. The V gene end was trimmed by 6 bases and the J gene end by 3 bases; junction bases not matched to a gene: 4. CDR3 size: 15 residues. Germline V gene sequence: CDR1 MDHEN, CDR2 SYDVKM.

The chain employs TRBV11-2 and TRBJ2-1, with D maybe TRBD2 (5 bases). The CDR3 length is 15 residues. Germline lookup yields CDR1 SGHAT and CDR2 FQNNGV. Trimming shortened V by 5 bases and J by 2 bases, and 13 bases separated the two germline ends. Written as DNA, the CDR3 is TGTGCCAGCAGCACTACATGGGAGCCCTACAATGAGCAGTTCTTC. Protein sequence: CASSTTWEPYNEQFF.

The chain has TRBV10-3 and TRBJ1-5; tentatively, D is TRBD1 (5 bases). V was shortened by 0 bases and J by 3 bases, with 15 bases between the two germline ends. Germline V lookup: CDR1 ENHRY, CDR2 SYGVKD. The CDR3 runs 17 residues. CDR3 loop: CAISESIGQGFNQPQHF. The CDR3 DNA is TGTGCCATCAGTGAGTCGATTGGGCAGGGATTCAATCAGCCCCAGCATTTT.